The 17 T cell receptor beta chains given below trace back to one sample, sequenced in a study of blood T cell repertoires in COVID-19. Clones were read by immunoSEQ multiplex PCR, and TCRdb kept only the in-frame ones, dropping some. The data contain about 330,000 clones, 85% of them singletons. Specimen: peripheral blood. All receptors come from a human donor in a cohort sampled during active COVID-19.

Points on this clone: Within the sample, other DNA sequences also encode this same CDR3. V usage is TRBV3-1 (or the pseudogene TRBV3-2) and J usage is TRBJ1-1, with D perhaps matching TRBD1 (5 bases). The CDR3 covers 14 residues. The V gene lost 1 base and the J gene lost 3 bases, with 9 bases spanning the gap. From germline, CDR1 is LGHDT and CDR2 YNNKEL (reference sequence). The CDR3 is CASSQAAGDTEAFF. DNA for the CDR3: TGTGCCAGCAGCCAAGCGGCGGGGGACACTGAAGCTTTCTTT.

The chain is built from TRBV6-5 and TRBJ1-5, with a weak D call TRBD1 (5 bases). V was shortened by 5 bases and J by 0 bases, with 8 bases between the two germline ends. In germline, CDR1 is MNHEY, CDR2 SVGAGI. The CDR3 length is 14 residues. This CDR3 reads CASSQGNSNQPQHF. The CDR3 nucleotides read TGTGCCAGCAGTCAGGGAAATAGCAATCAGCCCCAGCATTTT.

The chain links TRBV4-2 to TRBJ2-2; possibly TRBD1 for D (6 bases). CDR3 length: 15 residues. CDR1 and CDR2 from the germline V gene are LGHNA and YNFKEQ. Trimming removed 4 bases at V and 0 bases at J, with 9 bases between. CDR3 amino acids: CASSPGQSNTGELFF. The DNA for the CDR3 is TGTGCCAGCAGCCCTGGACAGTCGAACACCGGGGAGCTGTTTTTT.

The chain is built from TRBV11-2 and TRBJ1-2; no firm D call. Trimming left V 5 bases short and J 2 bases short, with 15 bases between. Per germline, CDR1 SGHAT and CDR2 FQNNGV. This CDR3 has 15 residues. CDR3 in DNA: TGTGCCAGCAGCCGCCGGGGTGAGGGAAACTATGGCTACACCTTC. Translated: CASSRRGEGNYGYTF.

The chain joins TRBV18 to TRBJ1-2, with 8 bases aligning to TRBD1. The CDR3 sequence is 19 residues long. Germline V gene sequence: CDR1 KGHSH, CDR2 LQKENI. With 2 bases clipped from V and 4 bases from J, the junction kept 18 bases outside the gene matches. CDR3 sequence reads: CASSPNPFALGQGSYGYTF. The CDR3 nucleotides read TGTGCCAGCTCACCAAATCCCTTTGCCCTAGGACAGGGTAGCTATGGCTACACCTTC.

This chain links TRBV5-6 with TRBJ1-5; possible D gene TRBD1, 5 bases. V was clipped by 1 base and J by 4 bases, with 15 bases between them. Germline loops: CDR1 SGHDT, CDR2 YYEEEE. The CDR3 covers 16 residues. The CDR3 DNA is TGTGCCAGCAGCTTGTGGGCAGGGCCGAGGAATCAGCCCCAGCATTTT. It translates to CASSLWAGPRNQPQHF.

The CDR3, as DNA: TGTGCCACCAGTGAACATCTCGGGACCCAGCATTTT. This sequence encodes CATSEHLGTQHF. The J gene is TRBJ1-5, the V gene TRBV24-1, with D unclear. Trimming took off 4 bases at V and 11 bases at J, with 11 bases between the two ends. Germline CDR1 reads KGHDR; CDR2 reads SFDVKD. The CDR3 runs 12 residues.

The chain has TRBV18 and TRBJ2-3, with a possible D match to TRBD1 (5 bases). This CDR3 spans 15 amino acids. Trimming pared 4 bases from V and 2 bases from J, leaving 13 bases between. Germline lookup yields CDR1 KGHSH and CDR2 LQKENI. In DNA form, the CDR3 reads TGTGCCAGCTCACGCGACAGTCCCCTCACAGATACGCAGTATTTT. Translated: CASSRDSPLTDTQYF.

The J gene is TRBJ1-1, the V gene TRBV5-1, with D possibly TRBD1 on 5 matching bases. Per the germline V gene, CDR1 is SGHRS and CDR2 is YFSETQ. CDR3 length equals 13 residues. V lost 4 bases and J 6 bases, leaving 13 bases between the germline ends. The CDR3 region is CASSPRVSAEAFF. In DNA, the CDR3 is TGCGCCAGCAGCCCCAGGGTATCTGCTGAAGCTTTCTTT.

This chain joins TRBV20-1 and TRBJ2-1, with unresolved D. Germline V gene sequence: CDR1 DFQATT, CDR2 SNEGSKA (reference sequence). Between the trimmed V and J ends, which lost 3 bases and 3 bases, there was a span of 6 bases. The CDR3 runs 12 residues. The CDR3 bases are TGCAGTGCTAGTACAGTCTACAATGAGCAGTTCTTC. Translation gives CSASTVYNEQFF.

The DNA of the CDR3 is TGTGCCAGCAGCTCACTCCAGGGACTTTGGACCCAGTACTTC. This codes for CASSSLQGLWTQYF. The chain has TRBV7-9 and TRBJ2-5, with a possible D match to TRBD2 (6 bases). CDR3 length equals 14 residues. The V gene lost 4 bases and the J gene lost 7 bases, with 16 bases spanning the gap. Germline V gene lookup returns CDR1 SEHNR and CDR2 FQNEAQ (reference sequence).

The chain has TRBV4-1 and TRBJ2-7; TRBD2 aligns across 10 bases. Unmatched junction bases numbered 5, after V lost 3 bases and J lost 3 bases. CDR1 is MGHRA, CDR2 YSYEKL, per germline. CDR3 length: 15 residues. The DNA of the CDR3 is TGCGCCAGCAGCCAGCCGGGACTAGCGAGCTACGAGCAGTACTTC. Its translation is CASSQPGLASYEQYF.

The rearrangement links TRBV27 to TRBJ1-5; D remains unclear. Germline-derived CDR1 and CDR2 are MNHEY and SMNVEV (reference sequence). V was shortened by 0 bases and J by 5 bases, with 17 bases between the two germline ends. This CDR3 region has 17 residues. The CDR3, as DNA: TGTGCCAGCAGTTTATCCAAGACCTGGCCTGGGCATCAGCCCCAGCATTTT. This encodes CASSLSKTWPGHQPQHF.

The J gene is TRBJ1-6, the V gene TRBV27; 7 bases match TRBD1. The CDR3 loop spans 12 amino acids. CDR1 is MNHEY and CDR2 is SMNVEV in the germline V gene (reference sequence). Germline trimming cut 7 bases from V and 10 bases from J; bases unmatched to any gene: 4. The CDR3 DNA follows: TGTGCCAGCACAGGGGGAGGATCACCCCTCCACTTT. Translation: CASTGGGSPLHF.

Only a few counts were recorded for this clone. The V and J genes are TRBV11-2 and TRBJ2-7; possible D gene TRBD1, 6 bases. The CDR3 has 13 residues. Trimming took off 4 bases at V and 2 bases at J, with 9 bases between the two ends. Germline values: CDR1 SGHAT, CDR2 FQNNGV. CDR3 amino acids: CASSSRQAYEQYF. CDR3 bases: TGTGCCAGCAGCTCCCGACAGGCCTACGAGCAGTACTTC.

DNA of the CDR3: TGTGCCAGCAGCCGAACCTTGTCAATTACAGGGGAAAATTCACCCCTCCACTTT. Translated, it gives CASSRTLSITGENSPLHF. V is TRBV9 and J is TRBJ1-6, with 7 bases lining up with TRBD1. The CDR3 covers 18 residues. Germline CDR1 is SGDLS and CDR2 is YYNGEE. Trimming at V came to 4 bases and at J to 7 bases, leaving 17 bases not matched to a gene.

The V and J genes are TRBV2 and TRBJ1-3; 8 positions agree with TRBD1. After removal of 3 bases from V and 4 bases from J, the junction contained 11 bases not matched to a gene. CDR1 and CDR2 from the germline V gene are SNHLY and FYNNEI. This CDR3 region has 17 residues. In nucleotides, the CDR3 is TGTGCCAGCAGTGAGATCCGACAGGGGTCTTCAGGAAACACCATATATTTT. Encoded protein: CASSEIRQGSSGNTIYF. Full variable domain (rest looked up from reference TRBV2 and TRBJ1-3): EPEVTQTPSHQVTQMGQEVILRCVPISNHLYFYWYRQILGQKVEFLVSFYNNEISEKSEIFDDQFSVERPDGSNFTLKIRSTKLEDSAMYFCASSEIRQGSSGNTIYFGEGSWLTVV.